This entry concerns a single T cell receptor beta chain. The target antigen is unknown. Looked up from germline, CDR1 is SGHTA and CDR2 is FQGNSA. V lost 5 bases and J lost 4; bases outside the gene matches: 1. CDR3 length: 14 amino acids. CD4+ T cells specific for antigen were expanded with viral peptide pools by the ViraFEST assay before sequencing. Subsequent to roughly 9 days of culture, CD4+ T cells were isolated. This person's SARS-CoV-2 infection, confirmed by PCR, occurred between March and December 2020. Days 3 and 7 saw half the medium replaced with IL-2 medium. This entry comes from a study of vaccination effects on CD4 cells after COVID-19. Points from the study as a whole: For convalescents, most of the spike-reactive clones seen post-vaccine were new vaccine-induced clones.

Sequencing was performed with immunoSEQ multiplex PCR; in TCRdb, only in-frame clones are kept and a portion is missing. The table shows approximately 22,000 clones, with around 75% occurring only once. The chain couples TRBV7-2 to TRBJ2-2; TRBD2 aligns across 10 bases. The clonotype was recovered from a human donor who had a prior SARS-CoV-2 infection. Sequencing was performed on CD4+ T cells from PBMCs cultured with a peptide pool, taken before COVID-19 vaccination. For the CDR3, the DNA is TGTGCCAGCAGCAAGCGGGGGGGCACCGGGGAGCTGTTTTTT. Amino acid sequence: CASSKRGGTGELFF.